This TCR beta chain appears in the sequencing data of a study of Ad26.COV2.S vaccination and SARS-CoV-2 variants. Data came from immunoSEQ multiplex PCR; TCRdb stores just in-frame clones and leaves some out. The sample records 400,000 or so clones, 70% to 90% being singletons. Treatment meaning: around 19 received Ad26.COV2.S at low or high dose, single or two shots; roughly 5 received placebo; per-sample allocation not given. The investigators took samples on day 63 after the first vaccine or placebo injection. Expression of Wuhan-strain SARS-CoV-2 spike came from the Ad26 vector that formed the vaccine. This clone was recorded a few times. Its antigen is unidentified. Whole-study results and caveats: Breadth measured for non-spike TCRs was similar across vaccine and placebo recipients. Vaccinees showed greater spike-specific TCR breadth than placebo recipients.

The CDR3 runs to 13 residues. Trimming cost V 3 bases and J 6 bases, with 11 bases left between them. Germline assignment: CDR1 SGHVS and CDR2 FQNEAQ. The receptor comes from a person between 18 and 60 years old who received the Ad26.COV2.S COVID-19 vaccine or a placebo. The chain couples TRBV7-8 to TRBJ1-2; D possibly corresponds to TRBD1 (5 bases). Here the sequenced sample was peripheral blood, taken in a trial of Ad26.COV2.S vaccine versus placebo. This CDR3 reads CASSLDIVDGYTF. The CDR3 DNA reads TGTGCCAGCAGCTTGGACATCGTTGATGGCTACACCTTC. Drawing the rest from reference TRBV7-8 and TRBJ1-2, the complete variable domain is GAGVSQSPRYKVAKRGQDVALRCDPISGHVSLFWYQQALGQGPEFLTYFQNEAQLDKSGLPSDRFFAERPEGSVSTLKIQRTQQEDSAVYLCASSLDIVDGYTFGSGTRLTVV.